Below are 14 T cell receptor beta chains sequenced from a single sample in a study of T cells after yellow fever vaccination (dated by TCRdb to between 2018 and 2020). The treatment or condition label on this specimen signifies: live attenuated yellow fever vaccine strain. Libraries were built with 5' RACE. Instrument on record: Illumina NovaSeq 6000. The public reads were reanalyzed by TCRdb: fastp trimming at Q25, MiXCR alignment, in-frame beta chains only. Rows matching on CDR3 protein sequence are summarized as one entry with the most common DNA and genes. The sample data list around 310,000 distinct CDR3 sequences, and 3.5% to 4.5% of these were observed just once. The ten largest clones add up to approximately 19% of the sample. The material sequenced was PBMCs, taken 15 days after the yellow fever booster vaccination. These receptors were taken from a man between 18 and 29 years old who received the YFV17D yellow fever vaccine.

The chain has TRBV7-2 and TRBJ1-6, with 10 nucleotides matching TRBD1. The CDR3 consists of 17 residues. The V and J ends lost 1 base and 9 bases, in that order; junction bases with no gene match: 9. From germline, CDR1 is SGHTA and CDR2 FQGNSA. This CDR3 reads CASSLGVWGQGTSPLHF. CDR3 in DNA: TGTGCCAGCAGCTTAGGGGTGTGGGGACAGGGGACTTCACCCCTCCACTTT.

The chain joins TRBV11-2 to TRBJ2-5; 9 bases match TRBD1. There are 17 residues in the CDR3. Looked up from germline, CDR1 is SGHAT and CDR2 is FQNNGV. Unmatched junction bases numbered 13, after V lost 4 bases and J lost 4 bases. CDR3 region: CASSSAWAETGGETQYF. The CDR3 DNA reads as TGTGCCAGCAGCTCAGCCTGGGCCGAGACAGGGGGAGAGACCCAGTACTTC.

This clonotype was seen repeatedly, ten times or more. The chain combines TRBV5-1 with TRBJ1-6; no reliable D call. The length of the CDR3 is 15 residues. Germline CDR1 reads SGHRS; CDR2 reads YFSETQ. V dropped 0 bases and J dropped 8 bases, with 12 bases sitting between them. The CDR3 DNA sequence: TGCGCCAGCAGCTTGGGGACCGGGGTCTATTCACCCCTCCACTTT. This sequence encodes CASSLGTGVYSPLHF.

This clonotype was detected ten times or more. The chain joins TRBV9 to TRBJ2-3; 11 bases map to TRBD1. The CDR3 covers 14 residues. V was clipped by 4 bases and J by 4 bases; unmatched bases: 2. The germline gives CDR1 SGDLS, CDR2 YYNGEE. The CDR3 here is CASSRTGGSDTQYF. The CDR3 nucleotides are TGTGCCAGCAGCAGGACAGGGGGCTCAGATACGCAGTATTTT.

This clonotype was seen repeatedly, ten times or more. The chain uses TRBV20-1 and TRBJ2-5, with D perhaps matching TRBD2 (5 bases). V lost 6 bases and J lost 5, with 10 bases in between. Germline assignment: CDR1 DFQATT and CDR2 SNEGSKA (reference sequence). The CDR3 runs 11 residues. In DNA form, the CDR3 reads TGCAGTGCCGGGGAAGGGGAGACCCAGTACTTC. Translation gives CSAGEGETQYF.

This clonotype was counted only a few times. The CDR3: CASSLTGWGFYEQYF. The CDR3 DNA reads as TGTGCCAGCAGTTTAACCGGGTGGGGTTTCTACGAGCAGTACTTC. The chain couples TRBV12-3 or TRBV12-4 to TRBJ2-7; unclear D gene. The CDR3 is 15 residues long. The V gene lost 2 bases and the J gene lost 3 bases, with 14 bases spanning the gap.

This clonotype was seen only a few times. The chain carries TRBV7-2 and TRBJ2-6; unclear D gene. V lost 5 bases and J 0 bases, leaving 11 bases between the germline ends. The CDR3 consists of 16 residues. Germline CDR1 is SGHTA and CDR2 is FQGNSA. As DNA, the CDR3 is TGTGCCAGCAGCCTAGAGAGGTTCTCTGGGGCCAACGTCCTGACTTTC. Protein product: CASSLERFSGANVLTF.

V is TRBV7-3 and J is TRBJ1-2; D call uncertain. Trimming shortened V by 5 bases and J by 4 bases, and 11 bases separated the two germline ends. CDR1 and CDR2 from the germline V gene are SGHTA and FQGTGA. There are 13 residues in the CDR3. The CDR3 sequence: CASSAGGIYGYTF. Written as DNA, the CDR3 is TGTGCCAGCAGCGCGGGAGGGATCTATGGCTACACCTTC.

The V call is TRBV10-3, the J call TRBJ1-6; 9 bases agree with TRBD1. Germline lookup yields CDR1 ENHRY and CDR2 SYGVKD. V was clipped by 5 bases and J by 9 bases; unmatched bases: 5. This CDR3 comprises 14 residues. The CDR3 reads CAISLDRGGSPLHF. The CDR3 DNA sequence: TGTGCCATCAGTCTGGACAGGGGCGGTTCACCCCTCCACTTT.

The chain combines TRBV20-1 with TRBJ1-1; no clear D gene. The germline CDR1 and CDR2 sequences are DFQATT and SNEGSKA (reference sequence). V was cut by 7 bases and J by 0 bases, with 15 bases left in between. The CDR3 loop spans 14 amino acids. The CDR3 reads CSVVGIGMNTEAFF. CDR3 DNA: TGCAGTGTTGTCGGCATTGGCATGAACACTGAAGCTTTCTTT.

This clonotype was detected ten times or more. The chain joins TRBV4-3 to TRBJ2-7; the match to TRBD2 covers 14 bases. The ends lost 0 bases at V and 5 bases at J; junction bases unmatched: 3. The germline V gene encodes CDR1 LGHNA and CDR2 YSLEER. The CDR3 covers 16 residues. The CDR3 region is CASSQEGTSGGNEQYF. DNA of the CDR3: TGCGCCAGCAGCCAAGAAGGGACTAGCGGGGGTAACGAGCAGTACTTC.

This clonotype was seen repeatedly, ten times or more. The chain combines TRBV29-1 with TRBJ2-3, with 10 bases identical to TRBD1. Germline V gene data show CDR1 as SQVTM and CDR2 as ANQGSEA. The CDR3 covers 14 residues. Trimming removed 6 bases from V and 2 bases from J; junction bases left unmatched: 5. The DNA of the CDR3 is TGCAGCGTAGCCGGGACAGGGGTCACAGATACGCAGTATTTT. Translating it yields CSVAGTGVTDTQYF.

This clonotype appeared many times. Here the CDR3 reads CASGSYEQYF. For the CDR3, the DNA is TGTGCCAGCGGATCCTACGAGCAGTACTTC. The chain joins TRBV25-1 to TRBJ2-7, with D uncertain. The CDR3 has 10 residues. Deletions cut 8 bases from V and 1 base from J, with 3 bases between. Per the germline V gene, CDR1 is MGHDK and CDR2 is SYGVNS.

This rearrangement joins TRBV12-5 to TRBJ2-1, with TRBD2 identical over 9 bases. Germline lookup yields CDR1 LGHNT and CDR2 FRNRAP. The CDR3 is 12 amino acids. The V gene end was trimmed by 1 base and the J gene end by 15 bases; junction bases not matched to a gene: 4. CDR3 in DNA: TGTGCTAGTGGTTTGGGCGGGACTAGCAGGTTCTTC. Translated, it gives CASGLGGTSRFF.